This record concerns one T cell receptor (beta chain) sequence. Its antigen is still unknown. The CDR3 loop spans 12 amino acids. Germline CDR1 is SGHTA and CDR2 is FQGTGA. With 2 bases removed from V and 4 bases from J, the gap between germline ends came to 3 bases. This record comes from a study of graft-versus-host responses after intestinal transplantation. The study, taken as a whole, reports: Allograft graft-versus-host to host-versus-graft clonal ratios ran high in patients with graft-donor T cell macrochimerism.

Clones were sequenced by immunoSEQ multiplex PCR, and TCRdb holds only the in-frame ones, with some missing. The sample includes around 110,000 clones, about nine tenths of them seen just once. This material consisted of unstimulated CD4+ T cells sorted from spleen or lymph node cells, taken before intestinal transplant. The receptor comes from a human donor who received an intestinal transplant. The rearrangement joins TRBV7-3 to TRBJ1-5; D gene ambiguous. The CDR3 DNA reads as TGTGCCAGCAGCTTACCTAATCAGCCCCAGCATTTT. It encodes CASSLPNQPQHF.